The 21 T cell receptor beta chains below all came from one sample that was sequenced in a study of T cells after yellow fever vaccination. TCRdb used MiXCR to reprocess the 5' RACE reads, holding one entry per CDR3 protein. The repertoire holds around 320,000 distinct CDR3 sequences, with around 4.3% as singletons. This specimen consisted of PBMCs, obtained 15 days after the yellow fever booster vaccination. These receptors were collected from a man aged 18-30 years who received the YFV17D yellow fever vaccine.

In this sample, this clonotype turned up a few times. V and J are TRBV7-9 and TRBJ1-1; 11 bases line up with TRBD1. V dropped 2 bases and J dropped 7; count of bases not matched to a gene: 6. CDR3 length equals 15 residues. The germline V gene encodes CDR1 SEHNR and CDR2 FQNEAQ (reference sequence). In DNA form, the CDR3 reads TGTGCCAGCAGCTTATGGACAGGGGGCTGGATTGAAGCTTTCTTT. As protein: CASSLWTGGWIEAFF.

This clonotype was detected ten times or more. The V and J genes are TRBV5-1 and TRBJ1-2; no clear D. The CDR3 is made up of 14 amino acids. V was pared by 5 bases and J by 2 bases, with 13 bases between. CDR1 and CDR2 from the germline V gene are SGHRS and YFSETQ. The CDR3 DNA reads TGCGCCAGCAGGTCGAATCAGAGCAACTATGGCTACACCTTC. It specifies CASRSNQSNYGYTF.

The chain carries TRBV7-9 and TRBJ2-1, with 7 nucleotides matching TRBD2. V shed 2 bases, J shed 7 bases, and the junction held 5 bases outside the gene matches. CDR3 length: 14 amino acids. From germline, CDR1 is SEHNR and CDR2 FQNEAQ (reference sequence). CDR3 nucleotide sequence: TGTGCCAGCAGCTTACTCGGGCGGGAGAATGAGCAGTTCTTC. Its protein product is CASSLLGRENEQFF.

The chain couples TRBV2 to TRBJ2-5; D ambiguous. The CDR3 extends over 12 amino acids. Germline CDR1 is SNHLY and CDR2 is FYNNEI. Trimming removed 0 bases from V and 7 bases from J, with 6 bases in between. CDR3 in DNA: TGTGCCAGCAGTGAAGCGGTAGCGACCCAGTACTTC. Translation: CASSEAVATQYF. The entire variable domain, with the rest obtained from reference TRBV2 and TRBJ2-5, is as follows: EPEVTQTPSHQVTQMGQEVILRCVPISNHLYFYWYRQILGQKVEFLVSFYNNEISEKSEIFDDQFSVERPDGSNFTLKIRSTKLEDSAMYFCASSEAVATQYFGPGTRLLVL.

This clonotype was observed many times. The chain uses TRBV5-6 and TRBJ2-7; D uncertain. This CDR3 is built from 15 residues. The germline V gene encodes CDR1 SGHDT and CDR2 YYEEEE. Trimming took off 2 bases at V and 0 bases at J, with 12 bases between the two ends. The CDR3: CASSFGPPSSYEQYV. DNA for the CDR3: TGTGCCAGCAGCTTCGGGCCCCCGAGCTCCTACGAGCAGTACGTC.

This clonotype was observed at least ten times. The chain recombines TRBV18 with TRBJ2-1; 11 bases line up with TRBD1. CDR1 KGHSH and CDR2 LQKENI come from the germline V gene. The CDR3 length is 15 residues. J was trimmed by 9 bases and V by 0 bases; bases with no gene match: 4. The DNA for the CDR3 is TGTGCCAGCTCACCACCGGCGGGACAGGGGGGTGAGCAGTTCTTC. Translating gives CASSPPAGQGGEQFF.

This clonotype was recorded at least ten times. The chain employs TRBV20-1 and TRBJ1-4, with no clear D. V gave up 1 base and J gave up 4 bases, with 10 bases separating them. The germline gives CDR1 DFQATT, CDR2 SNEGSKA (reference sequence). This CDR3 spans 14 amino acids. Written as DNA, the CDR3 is TGCAGTGCTAGAGGCCTCGGGGTTAATGAAAAACTGTTTTTT. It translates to CSARGLGVNEKLFF.

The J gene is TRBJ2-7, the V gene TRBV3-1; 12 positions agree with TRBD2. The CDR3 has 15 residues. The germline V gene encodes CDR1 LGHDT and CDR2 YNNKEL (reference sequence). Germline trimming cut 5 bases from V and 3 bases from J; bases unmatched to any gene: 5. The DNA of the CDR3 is TGTGCCAGCAGCTACGGACTAGCGGGGTACTACGAGCAGTACGTC. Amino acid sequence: CASSYGLAGYYEQYV.

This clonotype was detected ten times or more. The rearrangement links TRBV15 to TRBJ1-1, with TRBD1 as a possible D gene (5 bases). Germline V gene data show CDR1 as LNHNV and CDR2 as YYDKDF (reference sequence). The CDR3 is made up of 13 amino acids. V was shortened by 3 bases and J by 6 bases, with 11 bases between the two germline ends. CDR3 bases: TGTGCCACCAGCAGGGACGAAGGGGCTGAAGCTTTCTTT. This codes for CATSRDEGAEAFF.

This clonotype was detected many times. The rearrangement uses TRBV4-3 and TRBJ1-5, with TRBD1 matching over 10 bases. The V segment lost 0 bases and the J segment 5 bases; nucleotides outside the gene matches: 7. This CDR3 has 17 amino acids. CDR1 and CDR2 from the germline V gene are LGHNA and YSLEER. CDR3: CASSQDLGDRGHQPQHF. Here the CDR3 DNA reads TGCGCCAGCAGCCAAGATCTTGGGGACAGGGGTCATCAGCCCCAGCATTTT.

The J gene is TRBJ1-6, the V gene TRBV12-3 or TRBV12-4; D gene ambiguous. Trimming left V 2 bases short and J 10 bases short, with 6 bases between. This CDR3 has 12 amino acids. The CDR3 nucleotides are TGTGCCAGCAGTTTATTCGACTCACCCCTCCACTTT. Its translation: CASSLFDSPLHF.

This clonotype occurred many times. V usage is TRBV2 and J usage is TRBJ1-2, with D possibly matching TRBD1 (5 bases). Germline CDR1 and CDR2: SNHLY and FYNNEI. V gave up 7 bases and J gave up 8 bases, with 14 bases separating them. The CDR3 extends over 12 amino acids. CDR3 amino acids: CASTRKGSGYTF. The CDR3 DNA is TGTGCCAGCACCCGAAAGGGGAGCGGCTACACCTTC. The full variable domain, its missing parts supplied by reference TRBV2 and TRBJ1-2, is EPEVTQTPSHQVTQMGQEVILRCVPISNHLYFYWYRQILGQKVEFLVSFYNNEISEKSEIFDDQFSVERPDGSNFTLKIRSTKLEDSAMYFCASTRKGSGYTFGSGTRLTVV.

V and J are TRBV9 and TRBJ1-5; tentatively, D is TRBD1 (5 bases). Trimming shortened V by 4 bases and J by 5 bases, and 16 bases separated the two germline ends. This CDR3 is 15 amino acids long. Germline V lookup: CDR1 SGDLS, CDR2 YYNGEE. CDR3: CASSPGYRGDQPQHF. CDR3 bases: TGTGCCAGCAGCCCTGGGTACCGAGGGGATCAGCCCCAGCATTTT.

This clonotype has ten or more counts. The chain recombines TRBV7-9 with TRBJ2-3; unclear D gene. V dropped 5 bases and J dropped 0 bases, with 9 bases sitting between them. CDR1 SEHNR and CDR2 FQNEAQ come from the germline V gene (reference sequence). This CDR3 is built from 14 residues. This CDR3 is CASSAQLSTDTQYF. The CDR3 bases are TGTGCCAGCAGCGCACAACTTAGCACAGATACGCAGTATTTT.

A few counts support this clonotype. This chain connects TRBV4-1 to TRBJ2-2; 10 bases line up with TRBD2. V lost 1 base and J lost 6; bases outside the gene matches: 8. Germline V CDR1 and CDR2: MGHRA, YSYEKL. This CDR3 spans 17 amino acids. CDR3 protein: CASSQVQAGGPAGELFF. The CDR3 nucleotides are TGCGCCAGCAGCCAAGTTCAAGCGGGGGGGCCAGCCGGGGAGCTGTTTTTT.

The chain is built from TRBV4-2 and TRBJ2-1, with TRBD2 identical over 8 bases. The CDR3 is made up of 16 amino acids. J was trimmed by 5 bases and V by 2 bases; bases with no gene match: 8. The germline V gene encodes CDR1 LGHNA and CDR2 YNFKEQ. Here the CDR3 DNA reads TGTGCCAGCAGCCAAAGGGAAATAGCGGGGAACAATGAGCAGTTCTTC. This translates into CASSQREIAGNNEQFF.

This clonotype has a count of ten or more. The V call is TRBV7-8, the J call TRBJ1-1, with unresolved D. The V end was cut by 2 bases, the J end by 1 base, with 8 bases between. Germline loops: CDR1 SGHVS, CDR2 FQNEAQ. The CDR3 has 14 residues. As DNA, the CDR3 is TGTGCCAGCAGCTTAAGGCGCCGGAACACTGAAGCTTTCTTT. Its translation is CASSLRRRNTEAFF.

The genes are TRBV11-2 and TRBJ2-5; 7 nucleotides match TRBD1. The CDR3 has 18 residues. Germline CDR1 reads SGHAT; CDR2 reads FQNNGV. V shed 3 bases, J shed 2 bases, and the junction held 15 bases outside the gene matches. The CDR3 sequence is CASSFYSTGSDPQETQYF. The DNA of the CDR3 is TGTGCCAGCAGCTTCTACTCGACAGGGTCGGATCCACAAGAGACCCAGTACTTC. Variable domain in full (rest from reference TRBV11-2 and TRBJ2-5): EAGVAQSPRYKIIEKRQSVAFWCNPISGHATLYWYQQILGQGPKLLIQFQNNGVVDDSQLPKDRFSAERLKGVDSTLKIQPAKLEDSAVYLCASSFYSTGSDPQETQYFGPGTRLLVL.

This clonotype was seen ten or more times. CDR3 nucleotide sequence: TGTGCCAGCAGCTTAGTTCCCGTTGGGGCCAACGTCCTGACTTTC. This encodes CASSLVPVGANVLTF. The chain has TRBV7-2 and TRBJ2-6; D unresolved. The V end was cut by 1 base, the J end by 3 bases, with 7 bases between. The germline gives CDR1 SGHTA, CDR2 FQGNSA. The CDR3 spans 15 residues.

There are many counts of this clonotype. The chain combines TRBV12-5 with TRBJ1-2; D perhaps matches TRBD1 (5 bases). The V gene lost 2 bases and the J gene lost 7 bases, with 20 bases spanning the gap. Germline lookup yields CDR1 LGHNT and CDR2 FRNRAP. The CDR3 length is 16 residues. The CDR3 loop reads CASGLPPGPGVGGYTF. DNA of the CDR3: TGTGCTAGTGGTTTGCCTCCGGGACCGGGAGTCGGTGGCTACACCTTC.

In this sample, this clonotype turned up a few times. The CDR3: CAIKTANTEAFF. CDR3 nucleotides: TGTGCCATCAAGACAGCCAACACTGAAGCTTTCTTT. The chain combines TRBV10-3 with TRBJ1-1; D may be TRBD1 (5 bases). Per germline, CDR1 ENHRY and CDR2 SYGVKD. Between the trimmed V and J ends, which lost 7 bases and 2 bases, there was a span of 8 bases. The CDR3 sequence is 12 residues long.